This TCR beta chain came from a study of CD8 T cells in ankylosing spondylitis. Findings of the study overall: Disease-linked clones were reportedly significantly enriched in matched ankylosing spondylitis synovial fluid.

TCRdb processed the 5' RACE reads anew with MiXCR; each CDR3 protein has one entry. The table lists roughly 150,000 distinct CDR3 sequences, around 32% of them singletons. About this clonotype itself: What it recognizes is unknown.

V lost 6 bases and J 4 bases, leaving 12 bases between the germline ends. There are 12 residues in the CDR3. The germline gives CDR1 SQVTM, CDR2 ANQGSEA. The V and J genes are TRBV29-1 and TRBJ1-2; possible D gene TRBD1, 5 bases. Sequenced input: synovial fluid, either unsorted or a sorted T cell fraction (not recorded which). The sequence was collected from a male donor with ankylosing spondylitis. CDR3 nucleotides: TGCAGCGTGGGGGACGGTGCCTATGGCTACACCTTC. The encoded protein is CSVGDGAYGYTF.